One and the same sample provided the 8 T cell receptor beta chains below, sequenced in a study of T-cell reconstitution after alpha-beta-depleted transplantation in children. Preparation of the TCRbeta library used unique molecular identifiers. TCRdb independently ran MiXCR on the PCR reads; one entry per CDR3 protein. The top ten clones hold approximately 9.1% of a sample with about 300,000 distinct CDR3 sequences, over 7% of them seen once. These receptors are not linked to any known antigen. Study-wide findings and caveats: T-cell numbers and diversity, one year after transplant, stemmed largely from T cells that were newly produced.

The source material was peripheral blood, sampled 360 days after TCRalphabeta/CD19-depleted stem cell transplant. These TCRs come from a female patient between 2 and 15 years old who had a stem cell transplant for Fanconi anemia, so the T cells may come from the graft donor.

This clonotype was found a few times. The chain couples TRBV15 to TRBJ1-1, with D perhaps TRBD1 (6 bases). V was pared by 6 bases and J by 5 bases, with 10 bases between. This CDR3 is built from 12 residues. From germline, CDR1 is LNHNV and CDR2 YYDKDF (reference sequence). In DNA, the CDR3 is TGTGCCACCAGGAAAGGGGGGACTGAAGCTTTCTTT. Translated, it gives CATRKGGTEAFF.

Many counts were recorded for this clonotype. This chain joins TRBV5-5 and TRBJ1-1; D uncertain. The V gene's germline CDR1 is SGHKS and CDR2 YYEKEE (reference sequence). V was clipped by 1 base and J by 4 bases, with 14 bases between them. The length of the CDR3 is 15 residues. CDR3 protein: CASSLYQAGSTEAFF. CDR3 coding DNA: TGTGCCAGCAGCTTGTATCAGGCGGGGAGCACTGAAGCTTTCTTT.

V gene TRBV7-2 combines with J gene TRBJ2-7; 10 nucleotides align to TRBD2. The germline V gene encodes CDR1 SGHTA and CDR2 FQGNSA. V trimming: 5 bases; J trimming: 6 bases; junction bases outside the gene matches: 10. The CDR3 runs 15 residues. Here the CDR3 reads CASSPKAGGPSEQYF. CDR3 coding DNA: TGTGCCAGCAGCCCAAAAGCGGGAGGGCCGTCCGAGCAGTACTTC.

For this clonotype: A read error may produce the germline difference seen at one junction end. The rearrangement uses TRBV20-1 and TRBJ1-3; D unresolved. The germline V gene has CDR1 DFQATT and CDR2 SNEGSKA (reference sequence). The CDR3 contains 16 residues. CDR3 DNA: TGCAGTGCAAGAGGACCTCCGACAAGCTCTGGAAACACCATATATTTT. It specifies CSARGPPTSSGNTIYF.

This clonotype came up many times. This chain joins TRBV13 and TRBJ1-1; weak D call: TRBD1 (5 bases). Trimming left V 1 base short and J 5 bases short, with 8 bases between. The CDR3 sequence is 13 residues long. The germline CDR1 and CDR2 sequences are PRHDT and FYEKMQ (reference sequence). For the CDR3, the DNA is TGTGCCAGCAGCTTAGTGGAGGGGACTGAAGCTTTCTTT. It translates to CASSLVEGTEAFF.

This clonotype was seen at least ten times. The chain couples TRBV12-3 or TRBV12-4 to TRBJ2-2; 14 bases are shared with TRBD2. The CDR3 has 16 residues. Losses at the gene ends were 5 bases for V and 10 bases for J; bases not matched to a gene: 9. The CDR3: CASSRLAGGRGLELFF. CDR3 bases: TGTGCCAGCAGTCGACTAGCGGGGGGGCGCGGCTTGGAGCTGTTTTTT.

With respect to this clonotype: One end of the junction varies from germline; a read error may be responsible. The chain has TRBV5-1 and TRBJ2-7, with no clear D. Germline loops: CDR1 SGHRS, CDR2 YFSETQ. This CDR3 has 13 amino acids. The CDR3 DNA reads TGCGCCAGCAGCTTGGGCCACTCCGACGAGCAGTACTTC. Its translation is CASSLGHSDEQYF.

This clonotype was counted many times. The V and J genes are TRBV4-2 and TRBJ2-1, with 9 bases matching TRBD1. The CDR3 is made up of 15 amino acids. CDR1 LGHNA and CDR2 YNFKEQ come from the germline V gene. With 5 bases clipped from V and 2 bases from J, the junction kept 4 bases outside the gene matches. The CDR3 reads CASSFRDRAYNEQFF. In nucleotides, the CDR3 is TGTGCCAGCAGCTTCCGGGACAGGGCCTACAATGAGCAGTTCTTC.